The rows below give T cell receptor beta chains drawn from one sample of a study of blood T cell repertoires in COVID-19. Libraries were prepared by immunoSEQ multiplex PCR; TCRdb keeps only in-frame clonotypes and omits some of them. Found here are some 200,000 clones, over 75% of them singletons; the top ten hold more than 2%. Sequenced sample: peripheral blood. Receptors were obtained from a woman aged 70-85 years with COVID-19, enrolled during active disease. The CDR3 runs from the conserved cysteine through the conserved F or W. A D gene is named only where the DNA matches it firmly. A clone size is listed for some rows: how often the clone was seen (once, few, many), or a class if it is expanded.

V	D	size	J	DNA	CDR3
TRBV5-6	TRBD1	-	TRBJ2-1	TGTGCCAGCAGCAAGTGGACAGGGACTGAGCAGTTCTTC	CASSKWTGTEQFF
TRBV7-9	TRBD2	-	TRBJ2-3	TGTGCCAGCAGCTCCAAGACTAGCTATGATGCAGATACGCAGTATTTT	CASSSKTSYDADTQYF
TRBV9	-	-	TRBJ1-6	TGTGCCAGCAGCGTAGAAGGGGGGGCAAGGAATTCACCCCTCCACTTT	CASSVEGGARNSPLHF
TRBV7-2	-	-	TRBJ2-5	TGTGCCAGCAGCTTAGCGCGGTCCGAGGGACAAGAGACCCAGTACTTC	CASSLARSEGQETQYF
TRBV4-3	TRBD1	once	TRBJ1-4	TGCGCCAGCAGCCAAGGGAGACAGGGGGCGCGCGAAAAACTGTTTTTT	CASSQGRQGAREKLFF
TRBV5-8	-	-	TRBJ2-2	TGTGCCAGCAGCCGAGGGTCTGATACCGGGGAGCTGTTTTTT	CASSRGSDTGELFF
TRBV9	-	once	TRBJ1-2	TGTGCCAGCAGCGTAGGACAGACCGTTAACTATGGCTACACCTTC	CASSVGQTVNYGYTF
TRBV7-3	-	-	TRBJ1-1	TGTGCCAGCAGCTATAGTTGGAACACTGAAGCTTTCTTT	CASSYSWNTEAFF
TRBV5-6	-	-	TRBJ1-5	TGTGCCAGCAGCTCGGGTAATCAGCCCCAGCATTTT	CASSSGNQPQHF
TRBV7-6	TRBD1	-	TRBJ2-2	TGTGCCAGCAGCCCTAACAGGGGATGGCTGAGCGGGGAGCTGTTTTTT	CASSPNRGWLSGELFF
TRBV19	TRBD2	-	TRBJ2-2	TGTGCCAGTAGTATACGAGCGGGGCGAACCACCGGGGAGCTGTTTTTT	CASSIRAGRTTGELFF
TRBV15	TRBD2	-	TRBJ2-3	TGTGCCACCAGCAGAGATCTAGCGGGGGGAATAGATACGCAGTATTTT	CATSRDLAGGIDTQYF
TRBV6-2/TRBV6-3	TRBD1	-	TRBJ1-1	TGTGCCAGCAGTCCGCGGGACAGGGGCGACTCAAACACTGAAGCTTTCTTT	CASSPRDRGDSNTEAFF
TRBV2	TRBD1	-	TRBJ1-2	TGTGCCAGCAGTCCGGCATGGACAGGGGGCGCGGGGGGCTACACCTTC	CASSPAWTGGAGGYTF
TRBV9	-	-	TRBJ2-6	TGTGCCAGCAGCGCGAGGGGGCTGACTAGCTCTGGGGCCAACGTCCTGACTTTC	CASSARGLTSSGANVLTF
TRBV6-4	TRBD1	-	TRBJ2-1	TGTGCCAGCAGCCGACAGGGAAGGTTGCATGAGCAGTTCTTC	CASSRQGRLHEQFF
TRBV19	-	-	TRBJ2-3	TGTGCCAGTAGTATAGGGCTGCCCACCACAGATACGCAGTATTTT	CASSIGLPTTDTQYF
TRBV4-3	-	-	TRBJ2-7	TGCGCCAGCAGCCAAGATGTACAGGTCCCGCGCGAGCAGTACTTC	CASSQDVQVPREQYF
TRBV3-1/TRBV3-2	TRBD2	-	TRBJ2-1	TGTGCCAGCAGTTCTCCGGGACTAGCGGGTAAAAATGAGCAGTTCTTC	CASSSPGLAGKNEQFF
TRBV6-2/TRBV6-3	TRBD1	-	TRBJ1-2	TGTGCCAGCAGTTACTTCACCGGACAGGGGGACTATGGCTACACCTTC	CASSYFTGQGDYGYTF
TRBV4-3	TRBD1	few	TRBJ1-1	TGCGCCAGCAGCCGCTCCCACCGAGGGACAGGGGGCGGCACTGAAGCTTTCTTT	CASSRSHRGTGGGTEAFF
TRBV4-1	TRBD1	-	TRBJ1-2	TGCGCCAGCAGCCTCCTGGACAGGGTTGGCGGCTACACCTTC	CASSLLDRVGGYTF
TRBV11-3	-	once	TRBJ2-7	TGTGCCAGCAGCCTCGAAACAGGGAGCCCGCGGTACTTC	CASSLETGSPRYF
TRBV5-5	-	-	TRBJ2-7	TGTGCCAGCAGCCCGGGTGGGGCTTCCTACGAGCAGTACTTC	CASSPGGASYEQYF
TRBV2	-	-	TRBJ1-1	TGTGCCAGCAGTGCCCGGGAAACTGAAGCTTTCTTT	CASSARETEAFF
TRBV6-2/TRBV6-3	-	-	TRBJ1-1	TGTGCCAGCAGTTACGGGGGCGTCAACACTGAAGCTTTCTTT	CASSYGGVNTEAFF
TRBV5-1	-	once	TRBJ2-1	TGCGCCAGCAGCTTGTCAAGGGGCAATGAGCAGTTCTTC	CASSLSRGNEQFF
TRBV29-1	TRBD2	once	TRBJ2-7	TGCAGCGTTGTATCGGGTGCGGGGGGCGAGCAGTACTTC	CSVVSGAGGEQYF
TRBV19	-	-	TRBJ2-3	TGTGCCAGTAGTAAAACAGACCCAGTCACAGATACGCAGTATTTT	CASSKTDPVTDTQYF
TRBV6-5	-	few	TRBJ2-7	TGTGCCAGCATGAAAGGGCAGGGCTACGAGCAGTACTTC	CASMKGQGYEQYF
TRBV3-1/TRBV3-2	-	-	TRBJ2-1	TGTGCCAGCAGCCACGCCCGGGGGAACAATGAGCAGTTCTTC	CASSHARGNNEQFF
TRBV9	-	few	TRBJ2-7	TGTGCCAGCAGTAGGGACTTCTCCTACGAGCAGTACTTC	CASSRDFSYEQYF
TRBV6-2/TRBV6-3	TRBD1	-	TRBJ1-1	TGTGCCAGCAGTCAGGGGGCCGAAGCTTTCTTT	CASSQGAEAFF
TRBV19	-	-	TRBJ1-3	TGTGCCAGTAGTGATTACTCTCGCGGAAACACCATATATTTT	CASSDYSRGNTIYF
TRBV24-1	-	-	TRBJ2-2	TGTGCCACCAGTGATTCTACCGGGGAGCTGTTTTTT	CATSDSTGELFF
TRBV12-3/TRBV12-4	-	-	TRBJ2-7	TGTGCCAGCAGTTTAGTCCAGGGGAGTGAGCAGTACTTC	CASSLVQGSEQYF
TRBV3-1/TRBV3-2	-	-	TRBJ1-2	TGTGCCAGCAGCCAAGACCAACCTGTGATGGGCACAAGGTCGGGGAACGCCTATGGCTACACCTTC	CASSQDQPVMGTRSGNAYGYTF
TRBV9	TRBD2	-	TRBJ2-1	TGTGCCAGCAGCTCATTAGGCGGGGGACTAGCGGTTAACAATGAGCAGTTCTTC	CASSSLGGGLAVNNEQFF
TRBV19	-	-	TRBJ2-7	TGTGCCAGTATCTTGCTTGCCGGGATCTACCGCGAGCAGTACTTC	CASILLAGIYREQYF
TRBV19	-	-	TRBJ1-2	TGTGCCAGTACGATCCCCGGACAGTCTTATGGCTACACCTTC	CASTIPGQSYGYTF
TRBV5-1	TRBD1	-	TRBJ2-5	TGCGCCAGCAGCTTGGAAATAGGGACAGACCAAGAGACCCAGTACTTC	CASSLEIGTDQETQYF
TRBV19	TRBD2	-	TRBJ2-5	TGTGCCAGTAGTATAAACCTAGCGGGGGAAGAGACCCAGTACTTC	CASSINLAGEETQYF
TRBV6-4	-	-	TRBJ2-1	TGTGCCAGTCGCCGGGAACCAGCCGGGGATGAGCAGTTCTTC	CASRREPAGDEQFF
TRBV7-2	TRBD2	once	TRBJ2-1	TGTGCCAGCAGCCAGACTAGCGGGGGGCCCTACAATGAGCAGTTCTTC	CASSQTSGGPYNEQFF
TRBV6-1	-	once	TRBJ1-2	TGTGCCAGCAGTGAAGCGCGGGGTGTCGGCTACACCTTC	CASSEARGVGYTF
TRBV6-6	TRBD1	-	TRBJ1-2	TGTGCCAGCAGTCGCGATGGGTGGGGGACAGCGAGATATGGCTACACCTTC	CASSRDGWGTARYGYTF
TRBV7-2	-	-	TRBJ2-5	TGTGCCAGCAGCTTAGGGACTACTGCGGGAGAGACCCAGTACTTC	CASSLGTTAGETQYF
TRBV4-3	-	-	TRBJ1-2	TGCGCCAGCAGCCAAAGCGGCGGGACGGGTTATGGCTACACCTTC	CASSQSGGTGYGYTF
TRBV7-2	TRBD2	-	TRBJ2-7	TGTGCCAGCAGCTTAGTTGGTAGCGGGGGGGCCTACGAGCAGTACTTC	CASSLVGSGGAYEQYF
TRBV9	TRBD1	-	TRBJ1-1	TGTGCCAGCAGCGTGGCAGGACAGGGGGAGGGGTTGAACACTGAAGCTTTCTTT	CASSVAGQGEGLNTEAFF
TRBV5-6	TRBD1	few	TRBJ2-1	TGTGCCAGCAGCACGGAGGGACAGGGTGCCTACAATGAGCAGTTCTTC	CASSTEGQGAYNEQFF
TRBV19	TRBD1	few	TRBJ1-1	TGTGCCAGTAGTATCGGACAGGACCACACTGAAGCTTTCTTT	CASSIGQDHTEAFF
TRBV4-3	-	once	TRBJ1-2	TGCGCCAGCAGCCAAGATGACGCGGCATACGGCTACACCTTC	CASSQDDAAYGYTF
TRBV6-5	-	-	TRBJ1-2	TGTGCCAGCAGTTACTCTCAAAACTATGGCTACACCTTC	CASSYSQNYGYTF
TRBV2	TRBD1	-	TRBJ2-7	TGTGCCAGCAGTGTAGCGACAGGGGAGAGCTACGAGCAGTACTTC	CASSVATGESYEQYF